This T cell receptor (beta chain) was recovered during a study of T-cell reconstitution after alpha-beta-depleted transplantation in children. Whole-study results and caveats: Several patients had high TCRbeta diversity at day 60; it came from surviving recipient T cells and thymic progenitors.

It was with unique molecular identifiers that the TCRbeta library was prepared. TCRdb re-called the PCR reads with MiXCR, one entry per CDR3 protein. Of 98,000 or so distinct CDR3 sequences listed, roughly a quarter are singletons. For this clonotype: Antigen unknown.

CDR1 and CDR2 from the germline V gene are MDHEN and SYDVKM. There are 14 residues in the CDR3. V shed 0 bases and J shed 4 bases, with 6 bases lying between them. The chain carries TRBV28 and TRBJ2-2; D gene uncertain. The receptor was isolated from a boy between 2 and 10 years old with acute lymphoblastic leukemia, due to receive a stem cell transplant. The material sequenced was PBMCs, taken before TCRalphabeta/CD19-depleted stem cell transplant. This CDR3 reads CASSLWGSTGELFF. Here the CDR3 DNA reads TGTGCCAGCAGTTTATGGGGCAGCACCGGGGAGCTGTTTTTT.